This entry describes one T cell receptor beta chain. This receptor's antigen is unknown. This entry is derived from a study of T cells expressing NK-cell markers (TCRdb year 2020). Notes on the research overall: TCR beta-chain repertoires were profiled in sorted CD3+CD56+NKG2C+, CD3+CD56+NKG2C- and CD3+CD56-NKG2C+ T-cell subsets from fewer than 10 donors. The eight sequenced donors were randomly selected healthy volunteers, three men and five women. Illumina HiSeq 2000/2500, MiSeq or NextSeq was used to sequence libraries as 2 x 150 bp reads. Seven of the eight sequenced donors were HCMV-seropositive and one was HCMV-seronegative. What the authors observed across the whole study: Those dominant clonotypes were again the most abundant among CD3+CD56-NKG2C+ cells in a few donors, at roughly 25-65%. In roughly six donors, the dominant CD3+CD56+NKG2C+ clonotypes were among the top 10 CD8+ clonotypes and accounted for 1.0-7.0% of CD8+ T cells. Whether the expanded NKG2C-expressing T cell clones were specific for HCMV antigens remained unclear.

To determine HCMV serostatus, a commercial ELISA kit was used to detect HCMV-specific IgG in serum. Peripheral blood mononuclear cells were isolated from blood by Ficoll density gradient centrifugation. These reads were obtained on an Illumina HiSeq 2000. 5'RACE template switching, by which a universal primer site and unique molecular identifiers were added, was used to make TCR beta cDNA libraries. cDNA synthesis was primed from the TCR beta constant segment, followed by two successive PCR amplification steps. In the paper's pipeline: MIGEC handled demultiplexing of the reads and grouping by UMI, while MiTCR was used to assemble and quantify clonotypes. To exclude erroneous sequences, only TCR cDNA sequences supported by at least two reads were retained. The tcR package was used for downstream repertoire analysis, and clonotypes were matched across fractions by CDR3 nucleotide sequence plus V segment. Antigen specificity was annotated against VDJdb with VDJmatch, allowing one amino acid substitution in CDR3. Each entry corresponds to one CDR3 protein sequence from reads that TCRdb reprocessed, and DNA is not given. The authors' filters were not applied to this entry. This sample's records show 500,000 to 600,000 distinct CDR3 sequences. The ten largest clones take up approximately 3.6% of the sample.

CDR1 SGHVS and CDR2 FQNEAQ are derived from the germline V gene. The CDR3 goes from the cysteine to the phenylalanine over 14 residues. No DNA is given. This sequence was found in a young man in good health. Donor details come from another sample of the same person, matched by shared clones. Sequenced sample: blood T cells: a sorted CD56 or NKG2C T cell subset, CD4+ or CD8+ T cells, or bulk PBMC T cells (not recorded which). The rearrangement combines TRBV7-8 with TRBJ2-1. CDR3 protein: CASSLSLQSNEQFF.